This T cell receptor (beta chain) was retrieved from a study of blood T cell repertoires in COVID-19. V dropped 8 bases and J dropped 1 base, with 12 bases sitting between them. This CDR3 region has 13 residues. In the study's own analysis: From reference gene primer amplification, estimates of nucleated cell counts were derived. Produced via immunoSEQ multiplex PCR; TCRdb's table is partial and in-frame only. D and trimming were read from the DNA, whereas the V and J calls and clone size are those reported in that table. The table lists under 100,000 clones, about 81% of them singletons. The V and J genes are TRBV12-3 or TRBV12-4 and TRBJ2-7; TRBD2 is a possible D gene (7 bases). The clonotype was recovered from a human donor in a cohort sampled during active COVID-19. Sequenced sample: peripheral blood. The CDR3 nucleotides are TGTGCCAGCCGGGGGGCAGGATCCTACGAGCAGTACTTC. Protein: CASRGAGSYEQYF.